The 10 T cell receptor beta chains in this list originate from one sample, sequenced in a study of PD-L1 blockade in urothelial cancer. Sequencing was performed with immunoSEQ multiplex PCR; in TCRdb, only in-frame clones are kept and a portion is missing. The sample records 50,000 or so clones, around 80% being singletons. The time point denotes: pretreatment peripheral blood. Here the sequenced sample was PBMCs, taken around atezolizumab (anti-PD-L1) treatment. All receptors come from a man between 65 and 85 years old with urothelial cancer.

V and J are TRBV25-1 and TRBJ2-1; 8 nucleotides align to TRBD2. V lost 3 bases to trimming and J lost 1 base; unmatched junction nucleotides: 8. The germline gives CDR1 MGHDK, CDR2 SYGVNS. The CDR3 is made up of 17 amino acids. The CDR3 is CASSDRGVAGSYNEQFF. The CDR3 DNA reads as TGTGCCAGCAGTGATAGGGGGGTAGCGGGATCCTACAATGAGCAGTTCTTC.

The chain couples TRBV9 to TRBJ1-1; no clear D. Trimming shortened V by 0 bases and J by 7 bases, and 10 bases separated the two germline ends. The CDR3 totals 13 residues. Germline loops: CDR1 SGDLS, CDR2 YYNGEE. The CDR3 here is CASSVVGENEAFF. The DNA of the CDR3 is TGTGCCAGCAGCGTAGTGGGAGAAAATGAAGCTTTCTTT.

This chain uses TRBV6-6 with TRBJ2-2, with 7 nucleotides matching TRBD1. The CDR3 runs 15 residues. With V trimmed by 6 bases and J by 0 bases, 4 bases remained unmatched. Germline V gene lookup returns CDR1 MNHNY and CDR2 SVGAGI (reference sequence). CDR3 sequence (DNA): TGTGCCAGCAGGGGGACAGTCGCGAACACCGGGGAGCTGTTTTTT. Its translation is CASRGTVANTGELFF.

CDR3 amino acids: CASSKTGNYGYTF. The CDR3 nucleotides read TGTGCCAGCAGCAAGACAGGGAACTATGGCTACACCTTC. This chain links TRBV28 with TRBJ1-2, with 7 bases matching TRBD1. Germline V gene data show CDR1 as MDHEN and CDR2 as SYDVKM. There are 13 residues in the CDR3. J gave up 2 bases and V 6 bases, and 3 bases lay outside the gene matches.

V and J are TRBV7-2 and TRBJ2-7, with TRBD1 identical over 7 bases. From germline, CDR1 is SGHTA and CDR2 FQGNSA. The CDR3 has 14 amino acids. V gave up 6 bases and J gave up 6 bases; unmatched junction bases: 11. This CDR3 is CASRLKQGGLEQYF. Here the CDR3 DNA reads TGTGCCAGCAGGTTAAAACAAGGGGGCCTCGAGCAGTACTTC. The variable domain in full, completed from reference TRBV7-2 and TRBJ2-7, reads GAGVSQSPSNKVTEKGKDVELRCDPISGHTALYWYRQSLGQGLEFLIYFQGNSAPDKSGLPSDRFSAERTGGSVSTLTIQRTQQEDSAVYLCASRLKQGGLEQYFGPGTRLTVT.

CDR3 sequence: CASSGSGRRSTGELFF. In nucleotides, the CDR3 is TGCGCCAGCAGCGGTTCTGGTCGGCGGAGCACCGGGGAGCTGTTTTTT. The chain employs TRBV4-1 and TRBJ2-2, with D unresolved. The CDR3 consists of 16 residues. Germline V gene lookup returns CDR1 MGHRA and CDR2 YSYEKL. Trimming shortened V by 5 bases and J by 4 bases, and 17 bases separated the two germline ends.

This rearrangement joins TRBV7-2 to TRBJ2-5, with 16 bases lining up with TRBD2. CDR3 length: 15 residues. The germline V gene has CDR1 SGHTA and CDR2 FQGNSA. Trimming removed 5 bases from V and 3 bases from J; junction bases left unmatched: 0. CDR3 protein: CASSGTSGREETQYF. CDR3 DNA: TGTGCCAGCAGCGGGACTAGCGGGAGGGAAGAGACCCAGTACTTC.

This sequence joins TRBV7-2 and TRBJ2-1; TRBD1 might be the D (6 bases). Per germline, CDR1 SGHTA and CDR2 FQGNSA. This CDR3 is 11 amino acids long. Trimming took 10 bases from V and 10 from J, leaving 14 bases between them. The CDR3 DNA follows: TGTGCCATCTCACAGGGCGGGGAGCAGTTCTTC. It translates to CAISQGGEQFF.

This chain connects TRBV7-9 to TRBJ2-2, with D possibly TRBD1 on 5 matching bases. CDR1 and CDR2 from the germline V gene are SEHNR and FQNEAQ (reference sequence). The CDR3 spans 14 residues. With 6 bases removed from V and 0 bases from J, the gap between germline ends came to 8 bases. The CDR3 loop is CASRQDTNTGELFF. CDR3 coding DNA: TGTGCCAGCAGACAGGATACGAACACCGGGGAGCTGTTTTTT.

In this sample, this clone turned up a few times. DNA of the CDR3: TGTGCCAGCAGCCGGGACAGGGGGCTCTACAATGAGCAGTTCTTC. Translation gives CASSRDRGLYNEQFF. The chain uses TRBV6-6 and TRBJ2-1; 12 nucleotides line up with TRBD1. The CDR3 has 15 amino acids. Germline-derived CDR1 and CDR2 are MNHNY and SVGAGI (reference sequence). Trimming at V came to 6 bases and at J to 3 bases, leaving 3 bases not matched to a gene.